This TCR beta chain was identified during a study of blood T cells in healthy people across ages. This clonotype was observed at least ten times. A second PCR, run for about 6 to 12 cycles, used a sample-barcoded 5' primer plus a J-beta primer mix. The template-switch adaptor, which had 12 random nucleotides, put a tag on each cDNA molecule. MiXCR, run by TCRdb on the 5' RACE reads, gives a single entry per CDR3 protein. Among under 850,000 distinct CDR3 sequences, 35% to 40% were seen once, and the ten largest hold 10% to 15%. CDR3 length: 15 residues. CDR1 is SGHTA and CDR2 is FQGNSA in the germline V gene. Trimming pared 1 base from V and 1 base from J, leaving 9 bases between.

The receptor was derived from a young man in good health. Sequencing was performed on blood. V and J are TRBV7-2 and TRBJ2-3, with D unresolved. The CDR3 region has the DNA TGTGCCAGCAGCTTAGTGATGGTGGGCACAGATACGCAGTATTTT. It specifies CASSLVMVGTDTQYF.